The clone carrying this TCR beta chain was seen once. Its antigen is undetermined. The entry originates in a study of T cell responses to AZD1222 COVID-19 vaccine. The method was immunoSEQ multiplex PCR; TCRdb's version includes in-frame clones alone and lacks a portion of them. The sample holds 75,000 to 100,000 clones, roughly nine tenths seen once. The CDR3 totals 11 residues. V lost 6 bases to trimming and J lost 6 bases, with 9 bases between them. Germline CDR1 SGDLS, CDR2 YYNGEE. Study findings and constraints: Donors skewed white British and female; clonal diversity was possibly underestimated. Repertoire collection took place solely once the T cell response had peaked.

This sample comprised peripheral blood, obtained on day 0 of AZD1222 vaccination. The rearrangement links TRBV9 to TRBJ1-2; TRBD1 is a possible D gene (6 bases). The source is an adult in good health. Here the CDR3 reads CASIGGNGYTF. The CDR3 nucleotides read TGTGCCAGCATAGGGGGAAATGGCTACACCTTC. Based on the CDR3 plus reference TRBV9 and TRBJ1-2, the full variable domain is DSGVTQTPKHLITATGQRVTLRCSPRSGDLSVYWYQQSLDQGLQFLIQYYNGEERAKGNILERFSAQQFPDLHSELNLSSLELGDSALYFCASIGGNGYTFGSGTRLTVV.